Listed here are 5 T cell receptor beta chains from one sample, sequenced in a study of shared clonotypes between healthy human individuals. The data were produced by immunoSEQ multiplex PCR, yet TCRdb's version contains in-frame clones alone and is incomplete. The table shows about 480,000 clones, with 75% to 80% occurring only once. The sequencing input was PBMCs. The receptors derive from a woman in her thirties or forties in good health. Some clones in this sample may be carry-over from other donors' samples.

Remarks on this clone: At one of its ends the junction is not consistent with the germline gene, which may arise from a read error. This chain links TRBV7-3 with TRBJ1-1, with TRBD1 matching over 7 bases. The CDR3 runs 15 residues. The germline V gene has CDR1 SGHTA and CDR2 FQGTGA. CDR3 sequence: CASSLTGTVNTEAFF. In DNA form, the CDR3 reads TGTGCCAGCAGCCTAACCGGGACAGTGAACACTGAAGCTTTCTTT.

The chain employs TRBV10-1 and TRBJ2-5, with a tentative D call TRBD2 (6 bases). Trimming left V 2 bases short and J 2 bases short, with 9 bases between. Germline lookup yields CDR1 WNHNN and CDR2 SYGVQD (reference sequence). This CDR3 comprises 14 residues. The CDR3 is CASSEGGLQETQYF. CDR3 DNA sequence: TGCGCCAGCAGTGAGGGGGGACTGCAAGAGACCCAGTACTTC.

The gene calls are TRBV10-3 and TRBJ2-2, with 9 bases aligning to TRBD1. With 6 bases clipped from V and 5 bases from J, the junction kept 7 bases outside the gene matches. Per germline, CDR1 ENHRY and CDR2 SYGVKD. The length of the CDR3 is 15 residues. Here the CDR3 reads CAISDDRGGTGELFF. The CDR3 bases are TGTGCCATCAGCGACGACAGGGGGGGGACCGGGGAGCTGTTTTTT.

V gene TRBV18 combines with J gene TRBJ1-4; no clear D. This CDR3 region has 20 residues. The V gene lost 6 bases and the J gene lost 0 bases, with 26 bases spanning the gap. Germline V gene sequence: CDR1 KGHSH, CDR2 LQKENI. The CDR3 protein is CASSTTVSQSTFATNEKLFF. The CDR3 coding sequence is TGTGCCAGCTCTACCACAGTGTCTCAATCGACCTTCGCAACTAATGAAAAACTGTTTTTT. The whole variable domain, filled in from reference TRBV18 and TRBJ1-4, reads NAGVMQNPRHLVRRRGQEARLRCSPMKGHSHVYWYRQLPEEGLKFMVYLQKENIIDESGMPKERFSAEFPKEGPSILRIQQVVRGDSAAYFCASSTTVSQSTFATNEKLFFGSGTQLSVL.

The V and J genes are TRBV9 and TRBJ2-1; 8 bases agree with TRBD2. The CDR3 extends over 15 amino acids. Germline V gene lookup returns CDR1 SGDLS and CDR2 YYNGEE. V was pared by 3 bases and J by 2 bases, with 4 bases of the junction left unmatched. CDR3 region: CASSATSGTYNEQFF. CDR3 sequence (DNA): TGTGCCAGCAGCGCCACTAGCGGAACCTACAATGAGCAGTTCTTC. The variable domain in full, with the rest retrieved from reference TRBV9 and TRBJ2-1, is DSGVTQTPKHLITATGQRVTLRCSPRSGDLSVYWYQQSLDQGLQFLIQYYNGEERAKGNILERFSAQQFPDLHSELNLSSLELGDSALYFCASSATSGTYNEQFFGPGTRLTVL.